Listed below are T cell receptor beta chains from one sample, sequenced in a study of molecular identifiers for immune sequencing clone quantification. From the PCR reads, TCRdb called clonotypes with MiXCR, one entry per CDR3 protein. The top ten hold about 0.8% of the sample, which has approximately 500,000 distinct CDR3 sequences, about a fifth seen once. Sequencing input: naive CD8+ T cells from blood, with Jurkat cell RNA spiked in. The source of these receptors is a human donor in good health. Some libraries in this study had Jurkat cell RNA spiked in. Each CDR3 is given with its conserved first and last residue. A D gene is named only where the DNA matches it firmly. Part of the rows lack a size; the others show once, few, many or a class for expanded clones.

J gene: TRBJ1-5; D gene: .; clone size: .; V gene: TRBV4-1; CDR3 DNA: TGCGCCAGCAGCCAAGCATCACTTGGCGATCAGCCCCAGCATTTT; CDR3 protein: CASSQASLGDQPQHF
J gene: TRBJ1-5; D gene: TRBD1; clone size: .; V gene: TRBV10-2; CDR3 DNA: TGCGCCAGCAATACGGGACAGTCCAATCAGCCCCAGCATTTT; CDR3 protein: CASNTGQSNQPQHF
J gene: TRBJ1-2; D gene: .; clone size: many; V gene: TRBV28; CDR3 DNA: TGTGCCAGCAGTTTACTGGACAGAAGAATCTATGGCTACACCTTC; CDR3 protein: CASSLLDRRIYGYTF
J gene: TRBJ1-3; D gene: .; clone size: .; V gene: TRBV5-6; CDR3 DNA: TGTGCCAGCAGCTCCACCGACAGGTACACTATCTATGGAAACACCATATATTTT; CDR3 protein: CASSSTDRYTIYGNTIYF
J gene: TRBJ2-3; D gene: TRBD2; clone size: many; V gene: TRBV27; CDR3 DNA: TGTGCCAGCAGTTCCCCAATGTCTCCCCTAGCGGGAGGTCATGTAGATACGCAGTATTTT; CDR3 protein: CASSSPMSPLAGGHVDTQYF
J gene: TRBJ1-4; D gene: .; clone size: few; V gene: TRBV4-1; CDR3 DNA: TGCGCCAGCAGCCAAGATCCGGGCACTAATGAAAAACTGTTTTTT; CDR3 protein: CASSQDPGTNEKLFF
J gene: TRBJ2-3; D gene: .; clone size: few; V gene: TRBV6-2/TRBV6-3; CDR3 DNA: TGTGCCAGCAGTTATCAAGAAACTAGCACAGATACGCAGTATTTT; CDR3 protein: CASSYQETSTDTQYF
J gene: TRBJ2-1; D gene: .; clone size: .; V gene: TRBV14; CDR3 DNA: TGTGCCAGCAGCCCTTTTGGGACAATCGGTTCCTACAATGAGCAGTTCTTC; CDR3 protein: CASSPFGTIGSYNEQFF
J gene: TRBJ2-3; D gene: TRBD2; clone size: .; V gene: TRBV4-3; CDR3 DNA: TGCGCCAGCAGCCAAGATGTGCGGGGGGCAGATACGCAGTATTTT; CDR3 protein: CASSQDVRGADTQYF
J gene: TRBJ1-1; D gene: .; clone size: few; V gene: TRBV6-2/TRBV6-3; CDR3 DNA: TGTGCCAGCAGTTACTTCTACATCGACACTGAAGCTTTCTTT; CDR3 protein: CASSYFYIDTEAFF
J gene: TRBJ2-3; D gene: TRBD2; clone size: few; V gene: TRBV5-1; CDR3 DNA: TGCGCCAGCAGCGTTGGACTAGCGGGGTTCACAGATACGCAGTATTTT; CDR3 protein: CASSVGLAGFTDTQYF
J gene: TRBJ1-5; D gene: .; clone size: many; V gene: TRBV3-1; CDR3 DNA: TGTGCCAGCAGCCAAGGCCTCTTTAATCAGCCCCAGCATTTT; CDR3 protein: CASSQGLFNQPQHF
J gene: TRBJ1-4; D gene: TRBD1; clone size: many; V gene: TRBV28; CDR3 DNA: TGTGCCAGCAGCCTAAACAGGGGGCGGAGTAATGAAAAACTGTTTTTT; CDR3 protein: CASSLNRGRSNEKLFF
J gene: TRBJ2-7; D gene: .; clone size: many; V gene: TRBV7-9; CDR3 DNA: TGTGCCAGCAGCTCGGCCCGTGGTGGGACACTCTTCTACGAGCAGTACTTC; CDR3 protein: CASSSARGGTLFYEQYF
J gene: TRBJ1-2; D gene: .; clone size: many; V gene: TRBV5-5; CDR3 DNA: TGTGCCAGCAGCATGGACAGCTATGGCTACACCTTC; CDR3 protein: CASSMDSYGYTF
J gene: TRBJ2-1; D gene: .; clone size: .; V gene: TRBV6-1; CDR3 DNA: TGTGCCAGCAATGAGGGGACCTTATACAATGAGCAGTTCTTC; CDR3 protein: CASNEGTLYNEQFF
J gene: TRBJ1-6; D gene: TRBD1; clone size: many; V gene: TRBV20-1; CDR3 DNA: TGCAGTGCGACGGGACAGGCGGATAATTCACCCCTCCACTTT; CDR3 protein: CSATGQADNSPLHF
J gene: TRBJ1-1; D gene: .; clone size: many; V gene: TRBV13; CDR3 DNA: TGTGCCAGCAGCCCACGAACAGGGCTCACTGAAGCTTTCTTT; CDR3 protein: CASSPRTGLTEAFF
J gene: TRBJ2-7; D gene: .; clone size: .; V gene: TRBV4-1; CDR3 DNA: TGCGCCAGCAGCCAAGACCCTCAGGGGAACGAGCAGTACTTC; CDR3 protein: CASSQDPQGNEQYF
J gene: TRBJ2-6; D gene: TRBD1; clone size: few; V gene: TRBV6-5; CDR3 DNA: TGTGCCAGCAGTTACCAAAACCGGGACAGGGGCCTTACTGGGGCCAACGTCCTGACTTTC; CDR3 protein: CASSYQNRDRGLTGANVLTF
J gene: TRBJ1-5; D gene: TRBD1; clone size: few; V gene: TRBV6-4; CDR3 DNA: TGTGCCAGCAGTGACTCGATACAGGGGAATCAGCCCCAGCATTTT; CDR3 protein: CASSDSIQGNQPQHF
J gene: TRBJ2-1; D gene: TRBD2; clone size: few; V gene: TRBV27; CDR3 DNA: TGTGCCAGCAGTCCATTACTCGGGACTACCCAAAACAATGAGCAGTTCTTC; CDR3 protein: CASSPLLGTTQNNEQFF
J gene: TRBJ2-1; D gene: .; clone size: .; V gene: TRBV19; CDR3 DNA: TGTGCCAGTAGTATTGCCGGGAGCTCCTACAATGAGCAGTTCTTC; CDR3 protein: CASSIAGSSYNEQFF
J gene: TRBJ2-3; D gene: .; clone size: many; V gene: TRBV6-5; CDR3 DNA: TGTGCCAGCAGTTTTTCCGGGACACACACAGATACGCAGTATTTT; CDR3 protein: CASSFSGTHTDTQYF
J gene: TRBJ1-1; D gene: .; clone size: many; V gene: TRBV30; CDR3 DNA: TGTGCCCTAGACAGTGAGGACACTGAAGCTTTCTTT; CDR3 protein: CALDSEDTEAFF
J gene: TRBJ2-3; D gene: .; clone size: many; V gene: TRBV20-1; CDR3 DNA: TGCAGTGCTAGAGTGGGGGGCAGCACAGATACGCAGTATTTT; CDR3 protein: CSARVGGSTDTQYF
J gene: TRBJ2-3; D gene: TRBD1; clone size: many; V gene: TRBV20-1; CDR3 DNA: TGCAGTGCCATACTAACAGGGACAGGGGTTGCAGATACGCAGTATTTT; CDR3 protein: CSAILTGTGVADTQYF
J gene: TRBJ1-6; D gene: .; clone size: .; V gene: TRBV3-1; CDR3 DNA: TGTGCCAGCAGCCAAGATCAACAGGTCGACGGTTCACCCCTCCACTTT; CDR3 protein: CASSQDQQVDGSPLHF
J gene: TRBJ1-4; D gene: .; clone size: .; V gene: TRBV6-5; CDR3 DNA: TGTGCCAGCAGTTACTCCGAACCGGACCTCAGTAATGAAAAACTGTTTTTT; CDR3 protein: CASSYSEPDLSNEKLFF
J gene: TRBJ1-5; D gene: .; clone size: many; V gene: TRBV2; CDR3 DNA: TGTGCCAGCAGCCAGTGGGATAGCAATCAGCCCCAGCATTTT; CDR3 protein: CASSQWDSNQPQHF
J gene: TRBJ2-3; D gene: TRBD1; clone size: many; V gene: TRBV2; CDR3 DNA: TGTGCCAGCAGCGGACAGGGGTTTAGCACAGATACGCAGTATTTT; CDR3 protein: CASSGQGFSTDTQYF
J gene: TRBJ2-2; D gene: .; clone size: .; V gene: TRBV29-1; CDR3 DNA: TGCAGCGTTGATTCCGGGTTAGGCACCGGGGAGCTGTTTTTT; CDR3 protein: CSVDSGLGTGELFF
J gene: TRBJ1-2; D gene: .; clone size: .; V gene: TRBV7-9; CDR3 DNA: TGTGCCAGCAGCTCACTAGACGAAAATGGCTACACCTTC; CDR3 protein: CASSSLDENGYTF
J gene: TRBJ2-7; D gene: TRBD1; clone size: many; V gene: TRBV19; CDR3 DNA: TGTGCCAGTGGCGGGACAGGGGCCTTCACGGAGCAGTACTTC; CDR3 protein: CASGGTGAFTEQYF
J gene: TRBJ2-5; D gene: .; clone size: .; V gene: TRBV9; CDR3 DNA: TGTGCCAGCAGCGGGACTATCTTAATGGAGACCCAGTACTTC; CDR3 protein: CASSGTILMETQYF
J gene: TRBJ2-7; D gene: .; clone size: many; V gene: TRBV20-1; CDR3 DNA: TGCAGTGCTAGAGTATTGGACTCCTACGAGCAGTACTTC; CDR3 protein: CSARVLDSYEQYF
J gene: TRBJ2-1; D gene: .; clone size: .; V gene: TRBV5-4; CDR3 DNA: TGTGCCAGCAGCCCCCGGGCAGGGTACTACAATGAGCAGTTCTTC; CDR3 protein: CASSPRAGYYNEQFF
J gene: TRBJ2-1; D gene: TRBD1; clone size: many; V gene: TRBV7-9; CDR3 DNA: TGTGCCAGCAGCCCGCTACCGGGACAGGGGAATGGTGAGCAGTTCTTC; CDR3 protein: CASSPLPGQGNGEQFF
J gene: TRBJ2-1; D gene: TRBD2; clone size: few; V gene: TRBV28; CDR3 DNA: TGTGCCAGCAGTTTCCTCTCTAGCGGGATTTACAATGAGCAGTTCTTC; CDR3 protein: CASSFLSSGIYNEQFF
J gene: TRBJ2-3; D gene: .; clone size: .; V gene: TRBV11-2; CDR3 DNA: TGTGCCAGCGGCCTCAACACAGATACGCAGTATTTT; CDR3 protein: CASGLNTDTQYF
J gene: TRBJ2-2; D gene: .; clone size: few; V gene: TRBV6-1; CDR3 DNA: TGTGCCAGCAGCGTTCTGCAACCAACTGGACGGATTAACACCGGGGAGCTGTTTTTT; CDR3 protein: CASSVLQPTGRINTGELFF
J gene: TRBJ1-1; D gene: TRBD1; clone size: .; V gene: TRBV29-1; CDR3 DNA: TGCAGCGTCCACGCCGGGACAGGGGGAACTGAAGCTTTCTTT; CDR3 protein: CSVHAGTGGTEAFF
J gene: TRBJ1-2; D gene: TRBD1; clone size: few; V gene: TRBV20-1; CDR3 DNA: TGCAGTGCTAGATTGGGACAGGACTATGGCTACACCTTC; CDR3 protein: CSARLGQDYGYTF
J gene: TRBJ2-3; D gene: TRBD2; clone size: .; V gene: TRBV4-3; CDR3 DNA: TGCGCCAGCAGCCAAGATAGGACTAGCGTTAGCACAGATACGCAGTATTTT; CDR3 protein: CASSQDRTSVSTDTQYF
J gene: TRBJ1-5; D gene: TRBD1; clone size: .; V gene: TRBV2; CDR3 DNA: TGTGCCAGCACCACCGTGCCGGGACAGGGGAATTATCAGCCCCAGCATTTT; CDR3 protein: CASTTVPGQGNYQPQHF
J gene: TRBJ2-5; D gene: TRBD2; clone size: .; V gene: TRBV4-2; CDR3 DNA: TGTGCCAGCAGCCAAGAATACGCGGGAGGGTGGTTAGAGACCCAGTACTTC; CDR3 protein: CASSQEYAGGWLETQYF
J gene: TRBJ2-7; D gene: TRBD2; clone size: once; V gene: TRBV2; CDR3 DNA: TGTGCCAGCAGTGGGACTAGCGGAACCTACGAGCAGTACTTC; CDR3 protein: CASSGTSGTYEQYF
J gene: TRBJ1-5; D gene: .; clone size: .; V gene: TRBV19; CDR3 DNA: TGTGCCACCACAATGGCCAGTCAGCCCCAGCATTTT; CDR3 protein: CATTMASQPQHF
J gene: TRBJ2-3; D gene: .; clone size: .; V gene: TRBV29-1; CDR3 DNA: TGCAGCATTGTAAGCTACACAGATACGCAGTATTTT; CDR3 protein: CSIVSYTDTQYF
J gene: TRBJ2-1; D gene: .; clone size: few; V gene: TRBV9; CDR3 DNA: TGTGCCAGCAGCGTAGAAAGGGACTTCACTACTCGTGAGCAGTTCTTC; CDR3 protein: CASSVERDFTTREQFF
J gene: TRBJ1-1; D gene: .; clone size: .; V gene: TRBV27; CDR3 DNA: TGTGCCAGCAGAATAACGACGGGGAACACTGAAGCTTTCTTT; CDR3 protein: CASRITTGNTEAFF
J gene: TRBJ2-5; D gene: TRBD1; clone size: .; V gene: TRBV28; CDR3 DNA: TGTGCCAGCGGTGTCACACCGGGACAGCAAGAGACCCAGTACTTC; CDR3 protein: CASGVTPGQQETQYF
J gene: TRBJ1-1; D gene: .; clone size: .; V gene: TRBV27; CDR3 DNA: TGTGCCAGCAGTAACAGAGGGAACACTGAAGCTTTCTTT; CDR3 protein: CASSNRGNTEAFF
J gene: TRBJ1-1; D gene: .; clone size: .; V gene: TRBV27; CDR3 DNA: TGTGCCAGCAGTCCGATTACTAGGAACACTGAAGCTTTCTTT; CDR3 protein: CASSPITRNTEAFF
J gene: TRBJ2-3; D gene: TRBD1; clone size: few; V gene: TRBV6-5; CDR3 DNA: TGTGCCAGCAGTTCCATTTCCGGGACAGGGACCTACACAGATACGCAGTATTTT; CDR3 protein: CASSSISGTGTYTDTQYF
J gene: TRBJ2-1; D gene: TRBD2; clone size: .; V gene: TRBV27; CDR3 DNA: TGTGCCACCGGACTAGCGGGAGGGGCTGAGCAGTTCTTC; CDR3 protein: CATGLAGGAEQFF
J gene: TRBJ1-1; D gene: .; clone size: many; V gene: TRBV27; CDR3 DNA: TGTGCCAGCATGATACGGGGCTGGGACACTGAAGCTTTCTTT; CDR3 protein: CASMIRGWDTEAFF
J gene: TRBJ1-2; D gene: .; clone size: few; V gene: TRBV7-9; CDR3 DNA: TGTGCCAGCAGCAACAGTCAAAACAGGGTGATCTATGGCTACACCTTC; CDR3 protein: CASSNSQNRVIYGYTF